This T cell receptor (beta chain) originates from a study of T-cell reconstitution after alpha-beta-depleted transplantation in children. Using unique molecular identifiers, the investigators prepared the TCRbeta library. TCRdb itself ran the PCR reads through MiXCR, one entry per CDR3 protein. Among a few hundred thousand distinct CDR3 sequences listed, 10% to 15% were seen once. This CDR3 has 19 residues. Germline CDR1 and CDR2: SGDLS and YYNGEE. Unmatched junction bases numbered 17, after V lost 1 base and J lost 6 bases. This clonotype was counted only a few times. The sequences come from PBMCs, mostly from graft donor cells, collected 360 days after TCRalphabeta/CD19-depleted stem cell transplant. The genes are TRBV9 and TRBJ2-1, with 9 bases that match TRBD2. This TCR derives from a male patient aged 10-17 years who had a stem cell transplant for acute myeloid leukemia, so the T cells may come from the graft donor. The CDR3 nucleotides are TGTGCCAGCAGCGTACAAGGGGGGACTAGCTTTGGGGCACGCAATGAGCAGTTCTTC. This gives the protein CASSVQGGTSFGARNEQFF. Full variable domain (remainder filled in from reference TRBV9 and TRBJ2-1): DSGVTQTPKHLITATGQRVTLRCSPRSGDLSVYWYQQSLDQGLQFLIQYYNGEERAKGNILERFSAQQFPDLHSELNLSSLELGDSALYFCASSVQGGTSFGARNEQFFGPGTRLTVL.